The 29 T cell receptor beta chains reported below all come from one sample, sequenced in a study of beta chain features in type 1 diabetes. Expressed TCRB transcripts were sequenced, since all the RNA that had been isolated was reverse transcribed. Assay used: immunoSEQ multiplex PCR; TCRdb lists only in-frame clones, some missing. Here the sample spans approximately 470,000 clones, 30% being singletons. The sample comprised naive CD4+ T cells from blood. All receptors come from a man in his late teens or twenties in good health.

Only a few counts were recorded for this clone. The chain uses TRBV7-2 and TRBJ1-5; 10 bases are a match to TRBD1. CDR1 SGHTA and CDR2 FQGNSA come from the germline V gene. The CDR3 loop spans 15 amino acids. The junction had 7 bases not matched to a gene; V was cut back by 5 bases and J by 6 bases. The CDR3 region is CASSAQTGGGQPQHF. The CDR3 DNA reads TGTGCCAGCAGCGCCCAGACAGGGGGCGGTCAGCCCCAGCATTTT.

This rearrangement joins TRBV9 to TRBJ2-3; D gene uncertain. This CDR3 comprises 13 residues. Trimming pared 0 bases from V and 6 bases from J, leaving 8 bases between. Germline assignment: CDR1 SGDLS and CDR2 YYNGEE. CDR3 region: CASSVVVEDTQYF. In DNA, the CDR3 is TGTGCCAGCAGCGTAGTCGTCGAGGATACGCAGTATTTT.

This clone was seen a handful of times. The V and J genes are TRBV29-1 and TRBJ2-7; 10 bases are shared with TRBD1. Germline V gives CDR1 SQVTM, CDR2 ANQGSEA. Trimming removed 7 bases from V and 0 bases from J; junction bases left unmatched: 3. This CDR3 comprises 13 residues. CDR3: CSARTGGSYEQYF. Here the CDR3 DNA reads TGCAGCGCCCGGACAGGGGGCTCCTACGAGCAGTACTTC.

The V gene is TRBV5-4, the J gene TRBJ2-1; 11 nucleotides agree with TRBD2. Trimming removed 4 bases from V and 3 bases from J; junction bases left unmatched: 3. The CDR3 is 15 residues long. Germline V gene data show CDR1 as SGHNT and CDR2 as YYREEE (reference sequence). CDR3 sequence (DNA): TGTGCCAGCAGCCATGGGACTAGCGGCTACAATGAGCAGTTCTTC. It translates to CASSHGTSGYNEQFF.

This rearrangement joins TRBV4-1 to TRBJ2-4; either TRBD1 or TRBD2 may fit D (7 bases each). The CDR3 has 16 residues. With 1 base removed from V and 0 bases from J, the gap between germline ends came to 10 bases. CDR1 MGHRA and CDR2 YSYEKL come from the germline V gene. The chain's CDR3 is CASSQARGGAKNIQYF. CDR3 sequence (DNA): TGCGCCAGCAGCCAAGCCAGGGGGGGAGCCAAAAACATTCAGTACTTC.

This clone was seen only a few times. This CDR3 reads CASSQDLTANTGELFF. The CDR3 DNA sequence: TGCGCCAGCAGCCAAGATTTAACGGCGAACACCGGGGAGCTGTTTTTT. This chain uses TRBV4-3 with TRBJ2-2; no firm D call. The CDR3 extends over 16 amino acids. Per the germline V gene, CDR1 is LGHNA and CDR2 is YSLEER. V was shortened by 0 bases and J by 0 bases, with 8 bases between the two germline ends.

This clone appeared a few times. For the CDR3, the DNA is TGTGCCAGCAGCCGACCCTTATACGGGAGCCCTACCCAGCAGTACTTC. Residues: CASSRPLYGSPTQQYF. The chain joins TRBV7-9 to TRBJ2-7; D is perhaps TRBD2 (6 bases). Germline V CDR1 and CDR2: SEHNR, FQNEAQ (reference sequence). The ends were cut back, 5 bases at V and 8 bases at J, with 25 bases in the middle. CDR3 size: 16 residues.

This clone was seen a handful of times. The chain has TRBV6-5 and TRBJ2-3; unclear D gene. Germline V gene data show CDR1 as MNHEY and CDR2 as SVGAGI. The CDR3 runs 13 residues. V dropped 8 bases and J dropped 6 bases, with 15 bases sitting between them. The CDR3 sequence is CASGTRAQDTQYF. The CDR3 region has the DNA TGTGCCAGCGGAACCCGGGCACAGGATACGCAGTATTTT.

About this clone: The same CDR3 can be traced to other DNA sequences in this sample. The chain employs TRBV9 and TRBJ2-5; D gene ambiguous. V lost 0 bases, J lost 4 bases, and 10 bases lay in between. This CDR3 has 14 amino acids. Per germline, CDR1 SGDLS and CDR2 YYNGEE. The CDR3, as DNA: TGTGCCAGCAGCGTAGAAGGGCTTGGAGAGACCCAGTACTTC. Protein sequence: CASSVEGLGETQYF.

V and J are TRBV4-2 and TRBJ2-1; TRBD1 matches 8 bases. In germline, CDR1 is LGHNA, CDR2 YNFKEQ. V was pared by 3 bases and J by 4 bases, with 8 bases of the junction left unmatched. CDR3 size: 16 residues. CDR3 region: CASSHGDRGQYNEQFF. In DNA form, the CDR3 reads TGTGCCAGCAGCCACGGCGACAGGGGCCAGTACAATGAGCAGTTCTTC.

This clone has a handful of counts. The V and J genes are TRBV2 and TRBJ2-3; D gene unclear. Looked up from germline, CDR1 is SNHLY and CDR2 is FYNNEI. The CDR3 contains 13 residues. Trimming left V 4 bases short and J 4 bases short, with 9 bases between. As DNA, the CDR3 is TGTGCCAGCAGTGGCCAGGCAGCAGATACGCAGTATTTT. Amino acids: CASSGQAADTQYF.

There are a few counts of this clone. The chain couples TRBV6-5 to TRBJ2-1, with 8 bases identical to TRBD2. The ends lost 8 bases at V and 10 bases at J; junction bases unmatched: 7. The germline gives CDR1 MNHEY, CDR2 SVGAGI. The CDR3 runs to 12 residues. The CDR3 DNA sequence: TGTGCCAGCCTATCTAGCGGGCGGGAGCAGTTCTTC. Residues: CASLSSGREQFF.

The rearrangement joins TRBV29-1 to TRBJ1-2; TRBD1 matches at 7 bases. The length of the CDR3 is 14 residues. CDR1 and CDR2 from the germline V gene are SQVTM and ANQGSEA. V lost 6 bases and J lost 4; bases outside the gene matches: 11. The CDR3 is CSVQTGTAPYGYTF. CDR3 in DNA: TGCAGCGTCCAGACAGGGACTGCTCCCTATGGCTACACCTTC.

V gene TRBV9 combines with J gene TRBJ2-1, with D perhaps matching TRBD2 (5 bases). Germline V CDR1 and CDR2: SGDLS, YYNGEE. The CDR3 contains 15 residues. Trimming shortened V by 5 bases and J by 0 bases, and 12 bases separated the two germline ends. CDR3 nucleotides: TGTGCCAGCAGTCAGACGGGGAGCTCCTACAATGAGCAGTTCTTC. Translation gives CASSQTGSSYNEQFF.

The chain combines TRBV30 with TRBJ2-7; D is perhaps TRBD2 (6 bases). The length of the CDR3 is 14 residues. Trimming pared 4 bases from V and 6 bases from J, leaving 19 bases between. Germline CDR1 and CDR2: GTSNPN and SVGIG (reference sequence). CDR3 in amino acids: CAWTVPGELLEQYF. Here the CDR3 DNA reads TGTGCCTGGACCGTACCGGGGGAGCTCCTCGAGCAGTACTTC. The full variable domain, with the rest looked up from reference TRBV30 and TRBJ2-7, is SQTIHQWPATLVQPVGSPLSLECTVEGTSNPNLYWYRQAAGRGLQLLFYSVGIGQISSEVPQNLSASRPQDRQFILSSKKLLLSDSGFYLCAWTVPGELLEQYFGPGTRLTVT.

V and J are TRBV30 and TRBJ1-2; D is undetermined. Germline lookup yields CDR1 GTSNPN and CDR2 SVGIG (reference sequence). CDR3 length equals 15 residues. V shed 0 bases and J shed 0 bases, with 11 bases lying between them. The CDR3 region is CAWSVPNLANYGYTF. In DNA, the CDR3 is TGTGCCTGGAGTGTACCTAACCTAGCTAACTATGGCTACACCTTC.

The gene calls are TRBV7-3 and TRBJ2-2; TRBD1 is a possible D gene (6 bases). V was shortened by 0 bases and J by 2 bases, with 13 bases between the two germline ends. Germline V gene sequence: CDR1 SGHTA, CDR2 FQGTGA. The CDR3 has 17 amino acids. The CDR3 nucleotides are TGTGCCAGCAGCTTAACGTCGCGGACAGAAAACACCGGGGAGCTGTTTTTT. It translates to CASSLTSRTENTGELFF.

V is TRBV7-9 and J is TRBJ1-1; 7 bases align to TRBD1. CDR3 size: 15 residues. J gave up 1 base and V 3 bases, and 5 bases lay outside the gene matches. The V gene's germline CDR1 is SEHNR and CDR2 FQNEAQ (reference sequence). The DNA of the CDR3 is TGTGCCAGCAGCTTGCACAGGGGAGGGAACACTGAAGCTTTCTTT. This codes for CASSLHRGGNTEAFF.

This rearrangement joins TRBV29-1 to TRBJ1-4; perhaps TRBD1 as D (6 bases). This CDR3 region has 14 residues. Germline CDR1 reads SQVTM; CDR2 reads ANQGSEA. CDR3 sequence: CGSGIRGTNEKLFF. The DNA for the CDR3 is TGCGGTTCCGGGATCAGGGGAACTAATGAAAAACTGTTTTTT.

This clone showed up just a few times. The chain recombines TRBV4-2 with TRBJ2-7; D possibly corresponds to TRBD2 (5 bases). CDR1 and CDR2 (germline): LGHNA, YNFKEQ. The V gene lost 3 bases and the J gene lost 6 bases, with 12 bases spanning the gap. The length of the CDR3 is 13 residues. The DNA for the CDR3 is TGTGCCAGCAGCCACGACGGACTTCGCGAGCAGTACTTC. It encodes CASSHDGLREQYF.

The V gene is TRBV5-4, the J gene TRBJ2-5; D not certain. Deletions cut 3 bases from V and 2 bases from J, with 8 bases between. The CDR3 has 13 amino acids. CDR1 SGHNT and CDR2 YYREEE come from the germline V gene (reference sequence). The CDR3 DNA reads TGTGCCAGCAGCTCAACAGCTCAAGAGACCCAGTACTTC. It encodes CASSSTAQETQYF.

This clone was counted between two and nine times. V usage is TRBV28 and J usage is TRBJ2-3; D is undetermined. The V and J ends lost 6 bases and 3 bases respectively, with 10 bases between them. Looked up from germline, CDR1 is MDHEN and CDR2 is SYDVKM. The CDR3 runs 13 residues. This CDR3 is CASSALGTDTQYF. The CDR3 region has the DNA TGTGCCAGCAGCGCTCTGGGTACAGATACGCAGTATTTT.

The chain couples TRBV20-1 to TRBJ2-5; D not resolved. The CDR3 has 11 residues. In germline, CDR1 is DFQATT, CDR2 SNEGSKA (reference sequence). V lost 3 bases to trimming and J lost 11 bases, with 13 bases between them. The CDR3 is CSASDPYSQYF. The CDR3 nucleotides are TGCAGTGCTAGCGACCCGTATTCTCAGTACTTC.

The chain's CDR3 is CASSQLAGTTDTQYF. Here the CDR3 DNA reads TGCGCCAGCAGCCAACTAGCGGGGACCACAGATACGCAGTATTTT. The chain employs TRBV4-1 and TRBJ2-3, with TRBD2 matching over 9 bases. The ends lost 2 bases at V and 2 bases at J; junction bases unmatched: 2. The CDR3 runs 15 residues. CDR1 and CDR2 from the germline V gene are MGHRA and YSYEKL.

The chain has TRBV6-1 and TRBJ2-7; possibly TRBD2 for D (7 bases). Germline V gene lookup returns CDR1 MNHNS and CDR2 SASEGT. V was trimmed by 6 bases and J by 9 bases, leaving 24 bases between them. This CDR3 comprises 15 residues. The CDR3 here is CASRTTGLVVRGQYF. Here the CDR3 DNA reads TGTGCCAGCAGAACCACCGGACTAGTCGTCAGGGGGCAGTACTTC.

In this sample, this clone turned up a few times. The gene calls are TRBV6-4 and TRBJ2-1; TRBD2 might be the D (5 bases). Trimming removed 0 bases from V and 2 bases from J, with 8 bases in between. The CDR3 has 15 residues. Germline V lookup: CDR1 MRHNA, CDR2 SNTAGT. For the CDR3, the DNA is TGTGCCAGCAGTGACTCAGCGGCTACCTACAATGAGCAGTTCTTC. The encoded protein is CASSDSAATYNEQFF.

The gene calls are TRBV14 and TRBJ2-7; 8 bases agree with TRBD1. Germline-derived CDR1 and CDR2 are SGHDN and FVKESK. The CDR3 contains 17 residues. V dropped 0 bases and J dropped 2; count of bases not matched to a gene: 9. CDR3 DNA: TGTGCCAGCAGCCAAGATCTCTGGCAGGGGGCCACCTACGAGCAGTACTTC. Translated, it gives CASSQDLWQGATYEQYF. Full variable domain (remainder filled in from reference TRBV14 and TRBJ2-7): EAGVTQFPSHSVIEKGQTVTLRCDPISGHDNLYWYRRVMGKEIKFLLHFVKESKQDESGMPNNRFLAERTGGTYSTLKVQPAELEDSGVYFCASSQDLWQGATYEQYFGPGTRLTVT.

The chain joins TRBV7-9 to TRBJ2-3; possible D gene TRBD2, 6 bases. Germline CDR1 is SEHNR and CDR2 is FQNEAQ (reference sequence). The CDR3 sequence is 15 residues long. Trimming pared 5 bases from V and 2 bases from J, leaving 14 bases between. CDR3 sequence (DNA): TGTGCCAGCAGCCCCTTTGGAGGGGCCACAGATACGCAGTATTTT. Amino acids: CASSPFGGATDTQYF.

There are a few counts of this clone. The rearrangement uses TRBV4-2 and TRBJ2-6, with no clear D. Germline V gives CDR1 LGHNA, CDR2 YNFKEQ. Trimming cost V 4 bases and J 0 bases, with 16 bases left between them. The CDR3 runs to 18 residues. CDR3 loop: CASSRGTQSNSGANVLTF. CDR3 nucleotides: TGTGCCAGCAGCCGAGGCACCCAAAGTAACTCTGGGGCCAACGTCCTGACTTTC.